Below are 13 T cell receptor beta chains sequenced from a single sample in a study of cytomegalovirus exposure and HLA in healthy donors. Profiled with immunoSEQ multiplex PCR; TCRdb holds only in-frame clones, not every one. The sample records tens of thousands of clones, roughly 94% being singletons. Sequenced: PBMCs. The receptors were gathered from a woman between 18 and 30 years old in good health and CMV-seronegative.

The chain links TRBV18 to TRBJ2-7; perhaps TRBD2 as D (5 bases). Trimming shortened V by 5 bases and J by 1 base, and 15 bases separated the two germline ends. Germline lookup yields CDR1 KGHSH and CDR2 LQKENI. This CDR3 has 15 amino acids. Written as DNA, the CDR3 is TGTGCCAGCTCATCAAGCGGCCTTTCATCCTACGAGCAGTACTTC. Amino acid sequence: CASSSSGLSSYEQYF.

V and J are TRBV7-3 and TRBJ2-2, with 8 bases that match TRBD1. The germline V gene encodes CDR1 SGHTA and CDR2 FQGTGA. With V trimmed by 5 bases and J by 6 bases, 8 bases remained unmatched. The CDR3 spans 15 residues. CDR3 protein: CASSRGQGFAGELFF. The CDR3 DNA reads TGTGCCAGCAGCCGAGGACAGGGTTTCGCCGGGGAGCTGTTTTTT.

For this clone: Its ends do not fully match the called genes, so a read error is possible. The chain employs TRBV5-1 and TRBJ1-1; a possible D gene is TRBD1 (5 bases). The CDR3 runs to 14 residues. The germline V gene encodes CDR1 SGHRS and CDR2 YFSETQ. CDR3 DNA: TGCGCCAGCACCTTGGACTTTGCAGGGACTGAAGCTTTCTTT. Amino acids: CASTLDFAGTEAFF.

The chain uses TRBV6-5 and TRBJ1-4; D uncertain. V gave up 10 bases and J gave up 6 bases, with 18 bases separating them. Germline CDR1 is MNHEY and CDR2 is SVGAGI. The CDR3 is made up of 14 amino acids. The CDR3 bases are TGTGCCACCCAGGTGGGAGGCGCCCATGAAAAACTGTTTTTT. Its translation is CATQVGGAHEKLFF.

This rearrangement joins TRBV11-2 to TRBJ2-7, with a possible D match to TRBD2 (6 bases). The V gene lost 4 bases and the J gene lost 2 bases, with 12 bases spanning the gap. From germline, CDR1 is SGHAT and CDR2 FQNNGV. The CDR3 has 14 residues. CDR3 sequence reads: CASSSPGGAYEQYF. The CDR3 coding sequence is TGTGCCAGCAGCTCCCCCGGGGGAGCCTACGAGCAGTACTTC.

The CDR3 nucleotides are TGTGCCAGCAGCTTAACTTTTCGGCTAGCCGACGGGGAGCTGTTTTTT. Its translation: CASSLTFRLADGELFF. This chain joins TRBV7-3 and TRBJ2-2; D possibly corresponds to TRBD2 (5 bases). This CDR3 has 16 amino acids. Per the germline V gene, CDR1 is SGHTA and CDR2 is FQGTGA. V lost 0 bases and J lost 7, with 15 bases in between.

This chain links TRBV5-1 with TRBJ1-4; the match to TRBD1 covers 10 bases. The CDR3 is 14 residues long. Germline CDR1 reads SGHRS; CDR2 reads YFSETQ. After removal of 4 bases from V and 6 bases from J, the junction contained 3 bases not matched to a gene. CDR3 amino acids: CASSRDRGDEKLFF. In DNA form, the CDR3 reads TGCGCCAGCAGCCGGGACAGGGGAGATGAAAAACTGTTTTTT. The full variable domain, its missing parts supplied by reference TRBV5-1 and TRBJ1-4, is KAGVTQTPRYLIKTRGQQVTLSCSPISGHRSVSWYQQTPGQGLQFLFEYFSETQRNKGNFPGRFSGRQFSNSRSEMNVSTLELGDSALYLCASSRDRGDEKLFFGSGTQLSVL.

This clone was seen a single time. The CDR3 is CASSEPGHKPPSSYEQYF. For the CDR3, the DNA is TGTGCCAGCAGTGAACCGGGACATAAACCACCAAGCTCCTACGAGCAGTACTTC. V usage is TRBV6-1 and J usage is TRBJ2-7; a weak D match, TRBD1 (6 bases). In germline, CDR1 is MNHNS, CDR2 SASEGT. CDR3 length: 18 residues. V lost 2 bases and J 0 bases, leaving 20 bases between the germline ends.

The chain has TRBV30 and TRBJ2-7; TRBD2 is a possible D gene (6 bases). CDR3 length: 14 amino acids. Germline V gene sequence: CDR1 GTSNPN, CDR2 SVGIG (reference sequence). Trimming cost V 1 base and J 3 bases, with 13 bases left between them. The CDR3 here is CAWSEPGRGYEQYF. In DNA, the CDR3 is TGTGCCTGGAGTGAGCCCGGGAGAGGCTACGAGCAGTACTTC.

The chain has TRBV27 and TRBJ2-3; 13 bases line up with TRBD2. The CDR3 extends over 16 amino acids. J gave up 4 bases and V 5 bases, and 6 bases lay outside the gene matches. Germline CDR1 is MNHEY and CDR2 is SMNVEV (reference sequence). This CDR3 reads CASSIRLAGGSDTQYF. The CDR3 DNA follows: TGTGCCAGCAGTATCAGACTAGCGGGGGGTTCAGATACGCAGTATTTT.

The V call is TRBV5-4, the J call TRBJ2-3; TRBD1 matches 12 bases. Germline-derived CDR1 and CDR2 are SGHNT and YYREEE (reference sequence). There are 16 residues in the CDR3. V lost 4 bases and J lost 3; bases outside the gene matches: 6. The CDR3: CASSKGDRGLTDTQYF. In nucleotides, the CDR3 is TGTGCCAGCAGCAAAGGGGACAGGGGGCTAACAGATACGCAGTATTTT.

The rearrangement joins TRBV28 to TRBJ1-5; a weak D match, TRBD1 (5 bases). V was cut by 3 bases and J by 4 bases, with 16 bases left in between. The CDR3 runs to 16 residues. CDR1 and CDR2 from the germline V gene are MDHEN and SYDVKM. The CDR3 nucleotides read TGTGCCAGCAGTTTCTCGTATCGGGGGACGAATCAGCCCCAGCATTTT. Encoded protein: CASSFSYRGTNQPQHF.

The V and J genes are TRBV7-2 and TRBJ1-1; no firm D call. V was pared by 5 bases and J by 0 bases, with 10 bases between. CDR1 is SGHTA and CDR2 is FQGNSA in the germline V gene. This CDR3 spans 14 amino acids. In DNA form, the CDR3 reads TGTGCCAGCAGCCCCAGCGTCATGAACACTGAAGCTTTCTTT. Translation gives CASSPSVMNTEAFF.